Listed below are T cell receptor beta chains from one sample, sequenced in a study of CD8+CD57+ T cells in acquired aplastic anemia. TCRdb called the reads again in MiXCR, with one record for every CDR3 protein. The table includes about 200,000 distinct CDR3 sequences, approximately 60% detected once. The sample taken for sequencing was sorted CD4+, CD8+, or CD8+CD57+ T cells (not recorded which) from PBMCs. All receptors derive from a human donor with aplastic anemia. Both conserved end residues are part of each CDR3. The D gene is left open where the match is weak. Only part of the rows carry a size: once, few, many, or a class if the clone is expanded.

J,size,D,V,DNA,CDR3
TRBJ1-6,-,-,TRBV10-3,TGTGCCATCAGTGACGGGTTCACGGGGACACCCCTCCACTTT,CAISDGFTGTPLHF
TRBJ2-3,-,-,TRBV5-6,TGTGCCAGCAGCGGGGGGGCTCGACTCCGGATGGATACGCAGTATTTT,CASSGGARLRMDTQYF
TRBJ1-4,-,-,TRBV7-9,TGTGCCAGCAGCTTACCTACAGGGTATAATGAAAAACTGTTTTTT,CASSLPTGYNEKLFF
TRBJ1-6,-,-,TRBV15,TGTGCCACCAGCAGGGGGGACCTATTTAATTCACCCCTCCACTTT,CATSRGDLFNSPLHF
TRBJ2-2,-,TRBD2,TRBV25-1,TGTGCCAGCAGTGAACGGGGGGCCGGGGAGCTGTTTTTT,CASSERGAGELFF
TRBJ2-2,many,TRBD1,TRBV5-6,TGTGCCAGCAAGTCAATCGGGACAGGGGTTTCCGGGGAGCTGTTTTTT,CASKSIGTGVSGELFF
TRBJ2-2,-,-,TRBV11-1,TGTGCCAGCAGAACCCCACGGGTCGGAGACACCGGGGAGCTGTTTTTT,CASRTPRVGDTGELFF
TRBJ2-7,-,TRBD2,TRBV2,TGTGCCGTTCCAACGGGACTAAAAGGATCCTACGAGCAGTACTTC,CAVPTGLKGSYEQYF
TRBJ2-7,-,TRBD1,TRBV7-9,TGTGCCAGCAGCCCCACCCGACAGGGGAAGGGGCTGTACGAGCAGTACTTC,CASSPTRQGKGLYEQYF
TRBJ1-6,-,-,TRBV7-2,TGTGCCAGCAGCTTAACTTGGCGGTCGGGGACTAATTCACCCCTCCACTTT,CASSLTWRSGTNSPLHF
TRBJ2-1,-,TRBD1,TRBV15,TGTGCCACCAGCAGCTTGACGGCTAAACGAAGGACAGGGGGCAATGAGCAGTTCTTC,CATSSLTAKRRTGGNEQFF
TRBJ2-1,-,-,TRBV20-1,TGCAGTGCTACTGGAACGTACGGGGATGAGCAGTTCTTC,CSATGTYGDEQFF
TRBJ2-1,-,-,TRBV10-3,TGTGCCATCAGTGCCGCACTAGCACCTAATGAGCAGTTCTTC,CAISAALAPNEQFF
TRBJ2-2,many,-,TRBV6-4,TGTGCCAGCAGTGACTCACAGGACACCGGGGAGCTGTTTTTT,CASSDSQDTGELFF
TRBJ2-7,-,TRBD1,TRBV15,TGTGCCACCAGCAGAGATCAAGGACAGGTCTACGAGCAGTACTTC,CATSRDQGQVYEQYF
TRBJ1-4,-,-,TRBV6-1,TGTGCCAGCAGTGAATTACAGGGTACTAATGAAAAACTGTTTTTT,CASSELQGTNEKLFF
TRBJ2-3,many,TRBD2,TRBV7-3,TGTGCCAGCAGCTTTCGGGGGGGGGCTGGAGATACGCAGTATTTT,CASSFRGGAGDTQYF
TRBJ2-1,-,TRBD2,TRBV25-1,TGTGCCAGCAGTGAAATTGCAGCGGGAGGAAGCGATGAGCAGTTCTTC,CASSEIAAGGSDEQFF
TRBJ2-1,-,-,TRBV10-3,TGTGCCATCAGTGAGTCGATAAGCAATGAGCAGTTCTTC,CAISESISNEQFF
TRBJ2-7,-,TRBD2,TRBV19,TGTGCCAGTAGTATATCGAGCGGGGGCGCCTACGAGCAGTACTTC,CASSISSGGAYEQYF
TRBJ2-3,-,-,TRBV25-1,TGTGCCAGCAGTGAAAGGGGGTTGAGCACAGATACGCAGTATTTT,CASSERGLSTDTQYF
TRBJ1-2,few,TRBD1,TRBV2,TGTGCCAACAGACAGGGTCGGAACTATGGCTACACCTTC,CANRQGRNYGYTF
TRBJ2-7,-,-,TRBV10-3,TGTGCCATCAGTGTTCAGGGCTACGAGCAGTACTTC,CAISVQGYEQYF
TRBJ2-3,once,-,TRBV7-9,TGTGCCAGCGACTCCACAGATACGCAGTATTTT,CASDSTDTQYF
TRBJ2-1,-,-,TRBV10-3,TGTGCCATCAGTCTACGGGTCGGCGACAATGAGCAGTTCTTC,CAISLRVGDNEQFF
TRBJ2-5,-,TRBD1,TRBV24-1,TGTGCCACCAGTGAATCAGGGACAGTAGAGACCCAGTACTTC,CATSESGTVETQYF
TRBJ2-7,-,TRBD1,TRBV19,TGTGCCAGTGGTATGGGGACAGGGATCGATGAGCAGTACTTC,CASGMGTGIDEQYF
TRBJ1-6,few,-,TRBV20-1,TGCAGTGCTAGAGGCGACAGGACCTATAATTCACCCCTCCACTTT,CSARGDRTYNSPLHF
TRBJ1-6,-,-,TRBV10-1,TGCGCCAGCAACAATGGCTATAATCCACCCCTCCACTTT,CASNNGYNPPLHF
TRBJ1-2,-,TRBD1,TRBV10-3,TGTGCCATTAGGACAGGGGGGAACTATGGCTACACCTTC,CAIRTGGNYGYTF
TRBJ2-7,-,TRBD1,TRBV7-9,TGTGCCAGCACCAGGGACAGGGGGTACGAGCAGCACTTC,CASTRDRGYEQHF
TRBJ2-5,few,TRBD2,TRBV7-3,TGTGCCAGCAGCCTCGGGGGGGCAAGGGAGACCCAGTACTTC,CASSLGGARETQYF
TRBJ2-1,-,-,TRBV7-4,TGTGCCAGCAGTAGGGGAGGGGGCAAGTACAATGAGCAGTTCTTC,CASSRGGGKYNEQFF
TRBJ2-7,-,-,TRBV19,TGTGCCAGTAGTATAGGAGGCGGAAACTACGAGCAGTACTTC,CASSIGGGNYEQYF
TRBJ2-5,many,TRBD2,TRBV11-2,TGTGCCAGCAGCACTAGCGGGGGGAACCACCAAGAGACCCAGTACTTC,CASSTSGGNHQETQYF
TRBJ2-3,-,-,TRBV9,TGTGCCAGCAGCGTAGGTCAGTACACTAGCACAGATACGCAGTATTTT,CASSVGQYTSTDTQYF